Each of the 9 T cell receptor beta chains below was sequenced from the same sample in a study of T cell changes during pregnancy in multiple sclerosis. Measured with immunoSEQ multiplex PCR; TCRdb has only the in-frame clones, and not every one. The sample contains under 50,000 clones, over 75% of which appear only once. The sequencing used CD8+ T cells from peripheral blood mononuclear cells, collected in the first trimester of pregnancy. These receptors came from a female donor with multiple sclerosis, enrolled in a pregnancy study.

The V and J genes are TRBV19 and TRBJ2-5; the match to TRBD2 covers 12 bases. Trimming took 4 bases from V and 1 from J; bases not matched to a gene: 7. The CDR3 has 17 amino acids. Germline V CDR1 and CDR2: LNHDA, SQIVND (reference sequence). In DNA, the CDR3 is TGTGCCAGTAGTACCGGACTAGCGGGGTATTCCCAAGAGACCCAGTACTTC. Its protein product is CASSTGLAGYSQETQYF.

There are a few counts of this clone. The chain is built from TRBV5-6 and TRBJ1-6; 7 bases map to TRBD1. J lost 16 bases, V lost 3 bases, and 4 bases had no gene match. The CDR3 has 11 amino acids. Germline V lookup: CDR1 SGHDT, CDR2 YYEEEE. CDR3 residues: CASSSGQPLHF. In nucleotides, the CDR3 is TGTGCCAGCAGCTCGGGACAGCCGCTCCACTTT.

The chain combines TRBV10-3 with TRBJ2-1; tentatively, D is TRBD1 (5 bases). The CDR3 has 13 amino acids. Germline-derived CDR1 and CDR2 are ENHRY and SYGVKD. Trimming cost V 0 bases and J 10 bases, with 10 bases left between them. CDR3 in amino acids: CAISESGVSEQFF. In nucleotides, the CDR3 is TGTGCCATCAGTGAGTCAGGGGTTAGCGAGCAGTTCTTC.

The V and J genes are TRBV4-3 and TRBJ2-2, with 9 positions matching TRBD1. This CDR3 contains 15 residues. The J segment lost 1 base and the V segment lost 3 bases, leaving 0 bases of the junction unmatched. Germline CDR1 reads LGHNA; CDR2 reads YSLEER. This CDR3 is CASSQDRGNTGELFF. The CDR3 nucleotides are TGCGCCAGCAGCCAGGACAGGGGGAACACCGGGGAGCTGTTTTTT.

V usage is TRBV9 and J usage is TRBJ2-1; possibly TRBD1 for D (8 bases). Between the trimmed V and J ends, which lost 4 bases and 10 bases, there was a span of 18 bases. Per germline, CDR1 SGDLS and CDR2 YYNGEE. The CDR3 totals 14 residues. DNA of the CDR3: TGTGCCAGCAGCACAGGGGGGGGTATGGGCGAGCAGTTCTTC. Translation: CASSTGGGMGEQFF. Full variable domain (rest looked up from reference TRBV9 and TRBJ2-1): DSGVTQTPKHLITATGQRVTLRCSPRSGDLSVYWYQQSLDQGLQFLIQYYNGEERAKGNILERFSAQQFPDLHSELNLSSLELGDSALYFCASSTGGGMGEQFFGPGTRLTVL.

A single count supports this clone. The V call is TRBV9, the J call TRBJ2-2; D remains ambiguous. Germline loops: CDR1 SGDLS, CDR2 YYNGEE. The CDR3 totals 12 residues. The V and J ends lost 3 bases and 4 bases respectively, with 4 bases between them. CDR3 sequence reads: CASSAFTGELFF. The DNA of the CDR3 is TGTGCCAGCAGCGCATTCACCGGGGAGCTGTTTTTT.

V and J are TRBV10-2 and TRBJ2-1; tentative D call: TRBD2 (7 bases). Germline V CDR1 and CDR2: WSHSY, SAAADI. The CDR3 spans 14 residues. With 7 bases removed from V and 9 bases from J, the gap between germline ends came to 19 bases. CDR3 sequence: CASKGRGGVLEQFF. The CDR3 DNA is TGCGCCAGCAAGGGTAGGGGGGGGGTCCTTGAGCAGTTCTTC.

This clone has a single count. V and J are TRBV7-2 and TRBJ2-1, with D maybe TRBD2 (5 bases). This CDR3 contains 12 residues. CDR1 SGHTA and CDR2 FQGNSA come from the germline V gene. Trimming left V 5 bases short and J 12 bases short, with 14 bases between. The CDR3 loop reads CASSAPGFGQFF. The CDR3 nucleotides are TGTGCCAGCAGCGCGCCGGGATTCGGGCAGTTCTTC.

This chain uses TRBV4-1 with TRBJ2-7; 10 positions agree with TRBD2. The germline V gene encodes CDR1 MGHRA and CDR2 YSYEKL. The ends lost 1 base at V and 5 bases at J; junction bases unmatched: 11. CDR3 length equals 17 residues. The CDR3 DNA reads TGCGCCAGCAGCCAAGGACCGAGCGGGGGGGCCCTTCACGAGCAGTACTTC. It specifies CASSQGPSGGALHEQYF.